This T cell receptor (beta chain) is from a study of graft-versus-host responses after intestinal transplantation. Study summary: Transplant types were multivisceral, liver-intestinal, or isolated intestinal. Study findings and constraints: There was an association between peak levels of circulating GvH clones and early post-transplant HvG declines.

Remarks on this clone: Antigen unknown.

Germline CDR1 is SEHNR and CDR2 is FQNEAQ (reference sequence). The CDR3 is 15 residues long. J gave up 3 bases and V 1 base, and 4 bases lay outside the gene matches. TCRdb keeps only in-frame clones here, not all; method: immunoSEQ multiplex PCR. The sample carries under 45,000 clones, approximately 93% recorded once. This TCR was recovered from a human donor who was the organ donor for an intestinal transplant. The chain carries TRBV7-9 and TRBJ2-5; 8 bases line up with TRBD1. Specimen: unstimulated CD4+ T cells sorted from spleen or lymph node cells, collected before transplant. The CDR3 nucleotides read TGTGCCAGCAGCTTAGACAGGGGGTGGGAAGAGACCCAGTACTTC. It translates to CASSLDRGWEETQYF.